The rows below give T cell receptor beta chains drawn from one sample of a study of T-cell reconstitution after alpha-beta-depleted transplantation in children. TCRdb re-called the PCR reads through MiXCR, storing one row per CDR3 protein. The sample includes some 340,000 distinct CDR3 sequences, about 9.4% of them seen just once. Material: PBMCs from the stem cell graft donor, obtained from the stem cell graft. Every receptor here comes from a human donor who donated a stem cell graft to a child with acute lymphoblastic leukemia. Both conserved end residues are part of each CDR3. D genes are given only for firm matches. Clone size is given for some rows only: seen once, a few or many times, or a class if the clone is expanded.

v_gene	d_gene	j_gene	abundance	CDR3aa	CDR3nt
TRBV5-1	NA	TRBJ2-6	NA	CASTTQSGAGANVLTF	TGCGCCAGCACCACTCAATCCGGGGCTGGGGCCAACGTCCTGACTTTC
TRBV15	NA	TRBJ1-2	NA	CATRGYGYTF	TGTGCCACCAGGGGTTATGGCTACACCTTC
TRBV4-1	NA	TRBJ2-1	few	CASSPLVMTGFRGEFF	TGCGCCAGCAGCCCTCTCGTTATGACAGGGTTTAGGGGGGAGTTCTTC
TRBV5-1	TRBD2	TRBJ2-3	many	CASSRHPPGLAGGVGTDTQYF	TGCGCCAGCAGTCGGCACCCCCCCGGACTAGCGGGAGGGGTCGGCACAGATACGCAGTATTTT
TRBV7-9	TRBD1	TRBJ1-2	few	CASSLGGQESNYGYTF	TGTGCCAGCAGCTTAGGAGGACAGGAATCTAACTATGGCTACACCTTC
TRBV6-1	TRBD1	TRBJ1-6	NA	CASSGGTVSYNSPLHF	TGTGCCAGCAGTGGGGGGACAGTCTCCTATAATTCACCCCTCCACTTT
TRBV4-2	NA	TRBJ2-7	NA	CASSPSSGINEQYF	TGTGCCAGCAGCCCTTCCTCCGGGATCAACGAGCAGTACTTC
TRBV15	NA	TRBJ2-7	NA	CATSRGREIEQYF	TGTGCCACCAGCAGAGGTAGGGAGATCGAGCAGTACTTC
TRBV6-1	TRBD2	TRBJ2-7	NA	CASSRLADSYEQYF	TGTGCCAGCAGCCGACTAGCGGACTCCTACGAGCAGTACTTC
TRBV6-5	NA	TRBJ2-5	NA	CASSYNRPQETQYF	TGTGCCAGCAGTTACAACAGGCCTCAAGAGACCCAGTACTTC
TRBV4-2	NA	TRBJ1-1	NA	CASSPQAGQFLATEAFF	TGTGCCAGCAGCCCGCAAGCCGGACAGTTCCTGGCCACTGAAGCTTTCTTT
TRBV5-1	NA	TRBJ2-7	NA	CASSNQDSHYEQYF	TGCGCCAGCAGCAATCAGGACTCGCATTACGAGCAGTACTTC
TRBV7-9	NA	TRBJ2-7	many	CASSLAPRVYEQYF	TGTGCCAGCAGCTTAGCTCCCAGGGTCTACGAGCAGTACTTC
TRBV2	TRBD2	TRBJ2-1	few	CASRRRASGPGYNEQFF	TGTGCCAGCAGGAGGAGGGCTAGCGGACCCGGCTACAATGAGCAGTTCTTC
TRBV5-1	NA	TRBJ1-4	few	CASSSSGKEKLFF	TGCGCCAGCAGCTCGTCCGGGAAGGAAAAACTGTTTTTT
TRBV20-1	TRBD2	TRBJ2-5	NA	CSARELAGDQETQYF	TGCAGTGCTAGAGAACTAGCGGGAGACCAAGAGACCCAGTACTTC
TRBV27	NA	TRBJ2-5	NA	CASSLWQGIGTQYF	TGTGCCAGCAGTTTATGGCAGGGGATTGGGACCCAGTACTTC
TRBV19	NA	TRBJ2-1	few	CASSIGNYNEQFF	TGTGCCAGTAGTATTGGAAACTACAATGAGCAGTTCTTC
TRBV12-3/TRBV12-4	TRBD1	TRBJ2-7	few	CASSRGQGGSYEQYF	TGTGCCAGCAGCAGGGGACAGGGGGGTTCCTACGAGCAGTACTTC
TRBV20-1	TRBD2	TRBJ2-3	few	CSARGGLAGVADTQYF	TGCAGTGCTAGAGGGGGCCTAGCGGGAGTTGCAGATACGCAGTATTTT
TRBV2	TRBD1	TRBJ2-1	NA	CASSEAPGQGGEQFF	TGTGCCAGCAGTGAAGCGCCGGGACAGGGGGGTGAGCAGTTCTTC
TRBV5-1	NA	TRBJ2-7	NA	CASSRSSAGSSYEQYF	TGCGCCAGCAGCCGATCTTCCGCAGGGAGCTCCTACGAGCAGTACTTC
TRBV4-3	TRBD2	TRBJ2-3	few	CASAGTSGSLDTQYF	TGCGCCAGCGCCGGGACTAGCGGGAGTCTAGATACGCAGTATTTT
TRBV14	NA	TRBJ1-1	NA	CASSLIGNPEAFF	TGTGCCAGCAGCCTGATAGGGAACCCTGAAGCTTTCTTT
TRBV5-1	NA	TRBJ2-7	NA	CASSLDPGSSYEQYF	TGCGCCAGCAGCTTGGACCCAGGGTCCTCCTACGAGCAGTACTTC
TRBV2	NA	TRBJ1-2	NA	CATSAAFSYGYTF	TGTGCCACCTCAGCAGCATTTTCTTATGGCTACACCTTC
TRBV27	NA	TRBJ2-7	NA	CASKPAVKSYEQYF	TGTGCCAGCAAACCGGCAGTTAAGTCCTACGAGCAGTACTTC
TRBV4-1	NA	TRBJ2-1	NA	CASSQQGSSYNEQFF	TGCGCCAGCAGCCAACAGGGGAGCTCCTACAATGAGCAGTTCTTC
TRBV4-2	NA	TRBJ2-5	NA	CASSQEDWPRFQYF	TGTGCCAGCAGCCAAGAAGATTGGCCTAGGTTCCAGTACTTC
TRBV7-9	NA	TRBJ1-2	many	CASSLGEGGYTF	TGTGCCAGCAGCTTAGGTGAAGGGGGCTACACCTTC
TRBV20-1	NA	TRBJ2-4	NA	CSASTLYPRNIQYF	TGCAGTGCTAGTACGTTATATCCAAGGAACATTCAGTACTTC
TRBV20-1	NA	TRBJ2-7	NA	CSANDHEQYF	TGCAGTGCTAATGACCACGAGCAGTACTTC
TRBV5-1	TRBD1	TRBJ1-2	few	CASSLDWDRRTEDTF	TGCGCCAGCAGCTTGGATTGGGACAGGCGAACTGAGGACACCTTC
TRBV5-1	NA	TRBJ2-2	NA	CASSLEAENTGELFF	TGCGCCAGCAGCTTGGAAGCGGAAAACACCGGGGAGCTGTTTTTT
TRBV4-1	NA	TRBJ2-1	many	CASSPFTSSYNEQFF	TGCGCCAGCAGCCCCTTTACGAGCTCCTACAATGAGCAGTTCTTC
TRBV24-1	NA	TRBJ2-1	few	CATSFGPGRFVFFGHNEQFF	TGTGCCACCAGTTTTGGCCCCGGCCGGTTTGTCTTTTTCGGCCACAATGAGCAGTTCTTC
TRBV20-1	TRBD1	TRBJ1-1	many	CSARKRTGSEAFF	TGCAGTGCTAGAAAACGGACAGGGAGTGAAGCTTTCTTT
TRBV10-1	NA	TRBJ2-4	NA	CASSESPGANIQYF	TGCGCCAGCAGTGAGTCTCCGGGAGCGAACATTCAGTACTTC
TRBV12-3/TRBV12-4	NA	TRBJ2-2	few	CASSSRGMNTGELFF	TGTGCCAGCAGTTCCAGGGGAATGAACACCGGGGAGCTGTTTTTT
TRBV5-6	TRBD1	TRBJ1-5	NA	CASSLLGQGAHGNQPQHF	TGTGCCAGCAGCTTGTTGGGGCAGGGGGCTCATGGCAATCAGCCCCAGCATTTT
TRBV28	NA	TRBJ1-5	few	CASRQDWDNQPQHF	TGTGCCAGCAGGCAAGATTGGGACAATCAGCCCCAGCATTTT
TRBV7-9	TRBD2	TRBJ2-1	NA	CASSSAWRAGPYNEQFF	TGTGCCAGCAGCTCCGCTTGGCGAGCGGGGCCCTACAATGAGCAGTTCTTC
TRBV7-2	TRBD1	TRBJ1-2	few	CASSEGQGYYGYTF	TGTGCCAGCAGCGAGGGACAGGGGTACTATGGCTACACCTTC
TRBV4-3	TRBD1	TRBJ1-5	NA	CASSPWTGSNQPQHF	TGCGCCAGCAGTCCGTGGACAGGATCCAATCAGCCCCAGCATTTT
TRBV7-9	TRBD2	TRBJ2-1	NA	CASSFPVLAGGNEQFF	TGTGCCAGCAGTTTTCCGGTACTAGCGGGAGGTAATGAGCAGTTCTTC
TRBV29-1	TRBD1	TRBJ2-2	NA	CSGDREDTGELFF	TGCAGCGGGGACAGGGAGGACACCGGGGAGCTGTTTTTT
TRBV7-8	TRBD2	TRBJ2-2	NA	CASSEGLAGRFDTGELFF	TGTGCCAGCAGCGAAGGACTAGCGGGAAGGTTCGACACCGGGGAGCTGTTTTTT
TRBV20-1	TRBD2	TRBJ2-1	few	CSARDGTSGSPSYNEQFF	TGCAGTGCTAGAGACGGGACTAGCGGGTCCCCCTCCTACAATGAGCAGTTCTTC
TRBV24-1	NA	TRBJ2-1	NA	CATSDAGVSNEQFF	TGTGCCACCAGTGATGCAGGGGTCTCCAATGAGCAGTTCTTC
TRBV5-6	NA	TRBJ2-2	NA	CASSLVRETGELFF	TGTGCCAGCAGCTTGGTCCGGGAAACCGGGGAGCTGTTTTTT
TRBV7-3	NA	TRBJ2-3	many	CASSLSDAGKQYF	TGTGCCAGCAGCTTAAGTGACGCGGGGAAGCAGTATTTT
TRBV27	TRBD1	TRBJ2-7	NA	CASSRQSGTGVNEQYF	TGTGCCAGCAGTCGACAATCCGGGACAGGGGTCAACGAGCAGTACTTC
TRBV27	NA	TRBJ2-4	few	CASRELSSSKNIQYF	TGTGCCAGCAGGGAGCTCTCTTCTTCCAAAAACATTCAGTACTTC
TRBV10-3	TRBD2	TRBJ2-3	NA	CAIRAGLAGFTDTQYF	TGTGCCATCAGGGCTGGACTAGCGGGATTCACAGATACGCAGTATTTT
TRBV12-3/TRBV12-4	NA	TRBJ2-5	many	CASSSSGPKETQYF	TGTGCCAGCAGCTCCAGCGGACCAAAAGAGACCCAGTACTTC
TRBV20-1	NA	TRBJ1-5	many	CSARVTDYSNQPQHF	TGCAGTGCTAGGGTGACGGACTATAGCAATCAGCCCCAGCATTTT